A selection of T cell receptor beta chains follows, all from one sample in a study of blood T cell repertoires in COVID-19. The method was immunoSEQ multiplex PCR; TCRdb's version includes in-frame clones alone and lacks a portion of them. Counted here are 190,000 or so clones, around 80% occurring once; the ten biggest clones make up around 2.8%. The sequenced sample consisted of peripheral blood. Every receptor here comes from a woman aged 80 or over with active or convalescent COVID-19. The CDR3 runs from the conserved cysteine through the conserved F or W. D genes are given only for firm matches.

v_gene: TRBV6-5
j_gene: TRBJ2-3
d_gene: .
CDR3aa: CASSYGGTLTDTQYF

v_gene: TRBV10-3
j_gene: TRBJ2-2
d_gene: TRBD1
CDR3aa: CAISESWRTGITGELFF

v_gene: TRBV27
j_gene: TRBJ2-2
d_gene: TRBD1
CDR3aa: CASSLNGQGARTGELFF

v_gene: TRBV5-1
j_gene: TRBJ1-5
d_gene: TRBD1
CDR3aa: CASSLGDRVDLNQPQHF

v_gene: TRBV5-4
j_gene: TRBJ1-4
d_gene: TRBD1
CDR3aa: CASSLTGQGDEKLFF

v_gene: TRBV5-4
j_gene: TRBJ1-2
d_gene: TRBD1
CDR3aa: CASSLAGQGAHGYTF

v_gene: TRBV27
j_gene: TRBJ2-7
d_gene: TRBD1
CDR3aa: CASKLTGAFSYEQYF

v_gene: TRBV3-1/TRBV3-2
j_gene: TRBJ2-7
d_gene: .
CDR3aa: CASSQDGVQQYF

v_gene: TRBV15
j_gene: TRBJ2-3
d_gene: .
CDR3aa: CATSRDRGRSEADTQYF

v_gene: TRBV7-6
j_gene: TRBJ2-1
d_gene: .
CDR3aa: CASSLSGNEQFF

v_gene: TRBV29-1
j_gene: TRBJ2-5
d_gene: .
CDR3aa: CSVDRQRETQYF

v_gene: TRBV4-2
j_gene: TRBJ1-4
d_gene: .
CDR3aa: CASSQESWAAAEKLFF

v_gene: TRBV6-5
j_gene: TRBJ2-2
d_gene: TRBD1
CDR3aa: CASSRDRVAGELFF

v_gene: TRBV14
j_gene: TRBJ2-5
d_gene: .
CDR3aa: CASSPRGETQYF

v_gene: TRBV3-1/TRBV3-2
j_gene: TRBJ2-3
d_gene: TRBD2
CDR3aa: CASSQGRLAGGLIDTQYF

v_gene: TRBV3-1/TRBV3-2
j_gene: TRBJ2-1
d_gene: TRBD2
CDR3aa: CASSQGGGAYNEQFF

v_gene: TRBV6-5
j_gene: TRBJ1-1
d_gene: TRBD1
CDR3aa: CASQPTGGAGTEAFF

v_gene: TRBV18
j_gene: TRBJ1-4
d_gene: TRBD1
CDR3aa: CASSARTGGDEKLFF

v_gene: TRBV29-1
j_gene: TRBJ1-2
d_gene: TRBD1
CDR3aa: CSVEWDRVYGYTF

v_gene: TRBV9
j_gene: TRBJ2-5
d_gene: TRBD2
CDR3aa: CASSAGTIQGETQYF

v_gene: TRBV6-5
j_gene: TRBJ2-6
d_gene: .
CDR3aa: CASSYIPSGANVLTF

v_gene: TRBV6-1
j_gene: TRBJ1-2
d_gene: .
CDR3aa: CASSEPVRAGYGYTF

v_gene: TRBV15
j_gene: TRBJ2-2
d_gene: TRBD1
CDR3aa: CATVDGTDYTGELFF

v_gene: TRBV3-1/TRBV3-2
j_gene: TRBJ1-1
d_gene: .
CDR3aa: CASSQGAGTEAFF

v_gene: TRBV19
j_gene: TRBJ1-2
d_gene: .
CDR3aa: CASSIAGGRIGGYTF

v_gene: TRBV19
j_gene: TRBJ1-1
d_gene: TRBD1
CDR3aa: CASQGQMNTEAFF

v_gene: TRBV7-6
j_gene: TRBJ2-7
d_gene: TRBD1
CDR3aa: CASSDPGTGGINEQYF

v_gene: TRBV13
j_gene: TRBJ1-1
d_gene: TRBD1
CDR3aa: CASSPQTGRNTEAFF

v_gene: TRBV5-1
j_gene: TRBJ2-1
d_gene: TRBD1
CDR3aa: CASSLQGARGYNEQFF

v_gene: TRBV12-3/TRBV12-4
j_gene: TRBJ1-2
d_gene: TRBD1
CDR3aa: CASSWTGGYGYTF

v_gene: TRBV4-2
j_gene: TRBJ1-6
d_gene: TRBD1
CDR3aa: CASSQVSGTETYNSPLHF

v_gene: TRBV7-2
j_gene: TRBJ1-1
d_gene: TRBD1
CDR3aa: CASSPDRDRGGVAEAFF

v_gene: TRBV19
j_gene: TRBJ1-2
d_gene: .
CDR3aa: CASSEHPGRQGLGNYGYTF

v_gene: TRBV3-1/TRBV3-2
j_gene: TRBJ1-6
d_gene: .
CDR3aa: CASSLQSNSPLHF

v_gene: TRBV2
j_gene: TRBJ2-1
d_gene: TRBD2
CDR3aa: CASPGPAGEYNEQFF

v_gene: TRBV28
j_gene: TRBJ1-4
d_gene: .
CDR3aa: CASSLKGYGAGEKLFF

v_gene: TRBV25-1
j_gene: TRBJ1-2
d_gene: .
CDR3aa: CASSESWDSNYGYTF

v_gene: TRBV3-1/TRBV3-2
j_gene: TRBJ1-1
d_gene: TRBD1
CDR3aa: CASSPGTGETEAFF